This TCR beta chain was retrieved from a study of CD8 T cells in ankylosing spondylitis. Study-level results: In ankylosing spondylitis blood, a motif of seven to nine highly homologous TCR beta variants appeared characteristic. The disease-linked clones had a CD8+ phenotype and low blood frequencies. According to the report, clones linked to the disease were significantly enriched in matched synovial fluid samples taken from ankylosing spondylitis patients.

Germline CDR1 is ENHRY and CDR2 is SYGVKD. The ends lost 3 bases at V and 5 bases at J; junction bases unmatched: 4. CDR3 length: 13 amino acids. This clonotype showed up just a few times. The target antigen is unknown. Quantitative 5'-RACE with molecular barcodes was used to make the TCR beta libraries. TCRdb re-derived calls from the 5' RACE reads in MiXCR, one entry per CDR3 protein. This sample carries hundreds of thousands of distinct CDR3 sequences, 30% to 40% of them seen once, and the ten largest clones take about 4.2%. This chain links TRBV10-3 with TRBJ2-7; 7 bases agree with TRBD1. This TCR came from a male donor with ankylosing spondylitis or in good health (not recorded which). The specimen was blood, either unsorted or a sorted T cell fraction (not recorded which). The CDR3 bases are TGTGCCATCAGTGAAGACAGGGCCCACGAGCAGTACTTC. As protein: CAISEDRAHEQYF.